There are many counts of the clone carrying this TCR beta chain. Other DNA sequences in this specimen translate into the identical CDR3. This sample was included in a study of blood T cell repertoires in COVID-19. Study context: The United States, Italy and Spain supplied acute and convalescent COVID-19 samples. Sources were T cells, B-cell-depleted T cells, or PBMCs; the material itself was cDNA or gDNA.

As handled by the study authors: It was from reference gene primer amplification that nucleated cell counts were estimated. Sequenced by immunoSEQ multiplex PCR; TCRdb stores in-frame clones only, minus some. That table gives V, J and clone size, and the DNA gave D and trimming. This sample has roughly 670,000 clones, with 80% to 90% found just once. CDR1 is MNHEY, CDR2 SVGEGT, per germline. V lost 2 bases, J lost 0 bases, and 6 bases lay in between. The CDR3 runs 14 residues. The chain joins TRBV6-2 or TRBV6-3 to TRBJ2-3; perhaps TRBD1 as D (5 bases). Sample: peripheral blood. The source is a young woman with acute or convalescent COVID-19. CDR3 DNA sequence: TGTGCCAGCAGTTACGGGGCTAGCACAGATACGCAGTATTTT. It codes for CASSYGASTDTQYF.